The next 10 T cell receptor beta chains were all read from a single sample in a study of response to subunit inactivated influenza vaccine. TCRdb redid the calling of the RT-PCR reads with MiXCR, one entry per CDR3 protein. The repertoire holds more than 400,000 distinct CDR3 sequences, with about 7.2% as singletons. The sequences come from PBMCs from blood, collected 23 months after vaccination. The receptors shown here come from a man in his fifties or sixties who received an inactivated influenza vaccine.

The chain carries TRBV20-1 and TRBJ2-7, with D uncertain. The CDR3 length is 13 residues. With 0 bases removed from V and 6 bases from J, the gap between germline ends came to 12 bases. Germline loops: CDR1 DFQATT, CDR2 SNEGSKA (reference sequence). CDR3 sequence (DNA): TGCAGTGCTAGAGAGTCTAGTAGGAGCGAGCAGTACTTC. This encodes CSARESSRSEQYF.

This clonotype was recorded many times. The chain joins TRBV6-1 to TRBJ2-3; D is possibly TRBD2 (5 bases). The V end was cut by 5 bases, the J end by 2 bases, with 14 bases between. The CDR3 spans 15 residues. The germline CDR1 and CDR2 sequences are MNHNS and SASEGT. This CDR3 reads CASSQNGLLTDTQYF. CDR3 DNA: TGTGCCAGCAGTCAGAACGGACTCCTCACAGATACGCAGTATTTT.

This clonotype was seen ten or more times. This chain joins TRBV12-3 or TRBV12-4 and TRBJ1-1; D is unclear. Trimming removed 3 bases from V and 4 bases from J, with 12 bases in between. CDR3 length: 14 residues. CDR3 sequence reads: CASSFPGLRTEAFF. In DNA, the CDR3 is TGTGCCAGCAGTTTCCCGGGGTTGCGCACTGAAGCTTTCTTT.

This clonotype was seen repeatedly, ten times or more. The V call is TRBV7-2, the J call TRBJ2-2, with D perhaps TRBD2 (7 bases). V was clipped by 8 bases and J by 3 bases, with 13 bases between them. Germline lookup yields CDR1 SGHTA and CDR2 FQGNSA. The CDR3 consists of 14 residues. CDR3 in amino acids: CASGGGMYTGELFF. CDR3 nucleotides: TGTGCCAGCGGGGGGGGCATGTACACCGGGGAGCTGTTTTTT.

This clonotype was seen many times. The rearrangement joins TRBV15 to TRBJ1-5; D is perhaps TRBD1 (5 bases). The germline V and J ends were trimmed by 3 bases and 6 bases, with 12 bases remaining between them. Per the germline V gene, CDR1 is LNHNV and CDR2 is YYDKDF (reference sequence). CDR3 length: 14 residues. Written as DNA, the CDR3 is TGTGCCACCAGCAGGGACATCCCCAGTCAGCCCCAGCATTTT. It yields the protein CATSRDIPSQPQHF.

This clonotype was picked up a small number of times. V usage is TRBV20-1 and J usage is TRBJ2-1; D gene uncertain. V was clipped by 3 bases and J by 10 bases, with 10 bases between them. Germline CDR1 and CDR2: DFQATT and SNEGSKA (reference sequence). The CDR3 is made up of 11 amino acids. DNA of the CDR3: TGCAGTGCTAGGATGGACCAAGAGCAGTTCTTC. This gives the protein CSARMDQEQFF.

The sample holds many counts of this clonotype. This sequence joins TRBV4-1 and TRBJ1-2; D gene uncertain. The CDR3 length is 14 residues. CDR1 and CDR2 from the germline V gene are MGHRA and YSYEKL. Trimming shortened V by 0 bases and J by 2 bases, and 7 bases separated the two germline ends. Written as DNA, the CDR3 is TGCGCCAGCAGCCAAGATCTCCGGAACTATGGCTACACCTTC. Translation gives CASSQDLRNYGYTF.

This rearrangement joins TRBV20-1 to TRBJ2-1; D may match TRBD1 or TRBD2 (5 bases each). The CDR3 has 13 amino acids. Germline V gene lookup returns CDR1 DFQATT and CDR2 SNEGSKA (reference sequence). V lost 5 bases to trimming and J lost 10 bases, with 18 bases between them. The CDR3 nucleotides are TGCAGTGCTGGAAGCTACGGGGCCGGGGAGCAGTTCTTC. It is translated as CSAGSYGAGEQFF.

This clonotype has a handful of counts. The rearrangement joins TRBV7-2 to TRBJ2-5, with TRBD2 matching over 11 bases. The CDR3 spans 17 residues. The germline V gene encodes CDR1 SGHTA and CDR2 FQGNSA. Germline trimming cut 1 base from V and 2 bases from J; bases unmatched to any gene: 6. The CDR3 DNA follows: TGTGCCAGCAGCTTAGGGAGGACTAGCGGGTATCAAGAGACCCAGTACTTC. Translation gives CASSLGRTSGYQETQYF. The whole variable domain, remainder taken from reference TRBV7-2 and TRBJ2-5, is GAGVSQSPSNKVTEKGKDVELRCDPISGHTALYWYRQSLGQGLEFLIYFQGNSAPDKSGLPSDRFSAERTGGSVSTLTIQRTQQEDSAVYLCASSLGRTSGYQETQYFGPGTRLLVL.

This clonotype occurred many times. J is TRBJ2-3 and V is TRBV20-1, with 8 bases that match TRBD1. Trimming removed 0 bases from V and 6 bases from J; junction bases left unmatched: 14. CDR3 size: 17 residues. Germline-derived CDR1 and CDR2 are DFQATT and SNEGSKA (reference sequence). DNA for the CDR3: TGCAGTGCTAGAGATCCCCGGACAGGGACGACTGTGGATACGCAGTATTTT. Translating it yields CSARDPRTGTTVDTQYF.